This TCR beta chain comes out of a study of blood T cell repertoires in COVID-19. Study-level information: The United States, Italy and Spain were the sources of the acute and convalescent COVID-19 samples.

Original data processing: By means of reference gene primer amplification, nucleated cell counts were estimated. Repertoires were generated with immunoSEQ multiplex PCR, while TCRdb's copy carries only in-frame clones and drops some. That table supplies the V and J calls and clone size; D and trimming were determined from the DNA. The repertoire holds 300,000 to 450,000 clones, with about 90% as singletons. Individuals drawn from around 25 US areas were roughly 18 to 100 years old. Donors in Cohort 3 counted as recovered after two negative PCRs, clearance, or symptom resolution. The V gene lost 0 bases and the J gene lost 7 bases, with 15 bases spanning the gap. From germline, CDR1 is MGHRA and CDR2 YSYEKL. The CDR3 is 15 amino acids.

The clonotype comes from a woman in her twenties or thirties who had recovered from COVID-19. V usage is TRBV4-1 and J usage is TRBJ2-5; weak D call: TRBD2 (6 bases). Sequenced sample: PBMCs or T cells enriched from blood (not recorded which). The DNA for the CDR3 is TGCGCCAGCAGCCAAGATCAAACTAGCCATGGGACCCAGTACTTC. Translating it yields CASSQDQTSHGTQYF.